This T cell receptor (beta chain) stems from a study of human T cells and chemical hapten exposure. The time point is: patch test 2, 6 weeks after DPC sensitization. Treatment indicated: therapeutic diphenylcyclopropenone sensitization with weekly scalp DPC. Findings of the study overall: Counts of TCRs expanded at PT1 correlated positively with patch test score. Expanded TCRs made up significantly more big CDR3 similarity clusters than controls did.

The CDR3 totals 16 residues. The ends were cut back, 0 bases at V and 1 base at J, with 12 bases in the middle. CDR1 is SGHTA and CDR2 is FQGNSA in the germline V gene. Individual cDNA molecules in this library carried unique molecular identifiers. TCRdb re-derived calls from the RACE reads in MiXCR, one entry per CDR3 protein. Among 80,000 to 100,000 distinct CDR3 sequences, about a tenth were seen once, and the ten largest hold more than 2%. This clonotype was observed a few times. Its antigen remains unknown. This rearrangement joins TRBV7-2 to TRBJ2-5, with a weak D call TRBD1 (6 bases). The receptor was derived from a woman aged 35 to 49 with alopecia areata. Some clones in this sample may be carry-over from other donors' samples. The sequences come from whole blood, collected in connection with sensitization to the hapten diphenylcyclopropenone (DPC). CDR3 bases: TGTGCCAGCAGCTTAGCGCCGACAGGCTTCCAAGAGACCCAGTACTTC. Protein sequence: CASSLAPTGFQETQYF.